Below are 21 T cell receptor beta chains sequenced from a single sample in a study of long-term antiretroviral therapy in people with HIV. Investigators performed immunoSEQ version v3.0 at survey level. TCRdb's copy holds only in-frame clones and misses some; the assay was immunoSEQ multiplex PCR. Found here are some 19,000 clones, around 78% of them singletons; the top ten hold approximately 7%. The sequences come from unsorted PBMCs, collected 2.2 years after starting antiretroviral therapy. These receptors were taken from a man aged 50 or older with HIV.

This clone was detected a few times. Written as DNA, the CDR3 is TGTGCCAGTAGTATTAGACAGCTCTATGGCTACACCTTC. It encodes CASSIRQLYGYTF. J is TRBJ1-2 and V is TRBV19, with D possibly matching TRBD1 (5 bases). The germline V and J ends were trimmed by 3 bases and 4 bases, with 9 bases remaining between them. This CDR3 contains 13 residues. Looked up from germline, CDR1 is LNHDA and CDR2 is SQIVND (reference sequence).

Sample share makes this clone medium-sized. The chain recombines TRBV7-9 with TRBJ1-1; D unresolved. The germline V gene has CDR1 SEHNR and CDR2 FQNEAQ (reference sequence). The CDR3 has 13 residues. In nucleotides, the CDR3 is TGTGCGACAAAGCTGGGAAAGAACACTGAAGCTTTCTTT. Protein product: CATKLGKNTEAFF.

The chain has TRBV28 and TRBJ2-3; possible D gene TRBD2, 5 bases. V dropped 7 bases and J dropped 3 bases, with 11 bases sitting between them. The CDR3 consists of 13 residues. Germline V CDR1 and CDR2: MDHEN, SYDVKM. Here the CDR3 DNA reads TGTGCCAGCACCATTGGCGGGACAGATACGCAGTATTTT. It yields the protein CASTIGGTDTQYF.

The V call is TRBV11-2, the J call TRBJ2-7; a weak D match, TRBD2 (6 bases). V lost 5 bases to trimming and J lost 3 bases, with 14 bases between them. Germline V CDR1 and CDR2: SGHAT, FQNNGV. The CDR3 has 14 amino acids. CDR3 loop: CASSPRRDHYEQYF. The CDR3 region has the DNA TGTGCCAGCAGCCCCAGGCGGGACCACTACGAGCAGTACTTC.

The chain uses TRBV7-9 and TRBJ2-7; D not certain. The V end was cut by 1 base, the J end by 5 bases, with 9 bases between. The CDR3 sequence is 13 residues long. The germline V gene has CDR1 SEHNR and CDR2 FQNEAQ (reference sequence). The CDR3 here is CASSLEAGDEQYF. The CDR3 bases are TGTGCCAGCAGCTTAGAGGCAGGAGACGAGCAGTACTTC.

This clone showed up just once. The V gene is TRBV7-2, the J gene TRBJ2-7; D not resolved. V lost 2 bases to trimming and J lost 0 bases, with 8 bases between them. Per germline, CDR1 SGHTA and CDR2 FQGNSA. The CDR3 extends over 14 amino acids. In DNA form, the CDR3 reads TGTGCCAGCAGCTTAAATCCAGTCTCCTACGAGCAGTACTTC. It codes for CASSLNPVSYEQYF.

This clone has a handful of counts. The V gene is TRBV2, the J gene TRBJ2-7; no firm D call. V was pared by 5 bases and J by 3 bases, with 8 bases between. Germline V gene data show CDR1 as SNHLY and CDR2 as FYNNEI. The CDR3 runs 12 residues. CDR3 residues: CASSNIGYEQYF. CDR3 DNA: TGTGCCAGCAGTAACATCGGCTACGAGCAGTACTTC.

This rearrangement joins TRBV9 to TRBJ1-2, with 8 bases identical to TRBD1. J lost 8 bases, V lost 4 bases, and 16 bases had no gene match. CDR1 is SGDLS and CDR2 is YYNGEE in the germline V gene. CDR3 length: 16 residues. In nucleotides, the CDR3 is TGTGCCAGCAGCATCAACTCAGGGGGCGCCTTGGGGGGCTACACCTTC. Amino acids: CASSINSGGALGGYTF. Full variable domain (outside the CDR3, taken from reference TRBV9 and TRBJ1-2): DSGVTQTPKHLITATGQRVTLRCSPRSGDLSVYWYQQSLDQGLQFLIQYYNGEERAKGNILERFSAQQFPDLHSELNLSSLELGDSALYFCASSINSGGALGGYTFGSGTRLTVV.

V is TRBV4-3 and J is TRBJ1-5, with D perhaps TRBD1 (6 bases). Per the germline V gene, CDR1 is LGHNA and CDR2 is YSLEER. This CDR3 has 13 residues. V lost 4 bases and J lost 4, with 8 bases in between. This CDR3 is CASSLQGNQPQHF. The CDR3 coding sequence is TGCGCCAGCAGCCTTCAGGGGAATCAGCCCCAGCATTTT.

The chain recombines TRBV5-5 with TRBJ1-4; D remains unclear. The CDR3 extends over 16 amino acids. The V end lost 4 bases, the J end lost 3 bases, and 16 bases lay between the germline ends. Germline CDR1 and CDR2: SGHKS and YYEKEE (reference sequence). The CDR3 protein is CASSLTIGRANEKLFF. The CDR3 DNA follows: TGTGCCAGCAGCCTGACCATAGGGAGGGCTAATGAAAAACTGTTTTTT.

This clone was detected only a few times. This chain joins TRBV7-2 and TRBJ2-7, with 12 bases aligning to TRBD2. The germline V gene encodes CDR1 SGHTA and CDR2 FQGNSA. This CDR3 region has 17 residues. V trimming: 1 base; J trimming: 2 bases; junction bases outside the gene matches: 6. CDR3 DNA sequence: TGTGCCAGCAGCTTAGTTTCACTAGCGGGAGGAGCCTACGAGCAGTACTTC. Amino acids: CASSLVSLAGGAYEQYF.

In this sample, this clone turned up once. This chain joins TRBV7-2 and TRBJ1-3; D gene unclear. V lost 4 bases and J lost 0, with 10 bases in between. Germline V gene sequence: CDR1 SGHTA, CDR2 FQGNSA. This CDR3 comprises 15 residues. CDR3 amino acids: CASSSDAASGNTIYF. The CDR3 bases are TGTGCCAGCAGCTCAGATGCGGCCTCTGGAAACACCATATATTTT.

V is TRBV5-4 and J is TRBJ2-5; 8 bases line up with TRBD2. This CDR3 spans 15 amino acids. V shed 1 base, J shed 2 bases, and the junction held 4 bases outside the gene matches. The germline V gene encodes CDR1 SGHNT and CDR2 YYREEE (reference sequence). CDR3 sequence reads: CASSLTSGIQETQYF. CDR3 DNA: TGTGCCAGCAGCTTGACTAGCGGAATTCAAGAGACCCAGTACTTC.

The chain couples TRBV29-1 to TRBJ2-7; the match to TRBD1 covers 7 bases. Germline V gene sequence: CDR1 SQVTM, CDR2 ANQGSEA. This CDR3 is built from 11 residues. V shed 6 bases and J 4 bases; nucleotides not matched to a gene: 3. The CDR3 DNA sequence: TGCAGCGTAGGGGGCGCTTACGAGCAGTACTTC. It is translated as CSVGGAYEQYF.

The chain employs TRBV4-1 and TRBJ1-1; D unresolved. V shed 5 bases and J shed 7 bases, with 11 bases lying between them. There are 12 residues in the CDR3. CDR1 MGHRA and CDR2 YSYEKL come from the germline V gene. CDR3 amino acids: CASSFQRIEAFF. CDR3 nucleotide sequence: TGCGCCAGCAGCTTTCAGAGGATTGAAGCTTTCTTT.

This sequence joins TRBV11-2 and TRBJ2-1, with 8 bases lining up with TRBD2. V shed 9 bases and J 5 bases; nucleotides not matched to a gene: 21. The CDR3 extends over 18 amino acids. Per the germline V gene, CDR1 is SGHAT and CDR2 is FQNNGV. CDR3 coding DNA: TGTGCCAGTAGCAGAGTGGGCCAAAGCGGGAGCACCCACAATGAGCAGTTCTTC. Translated: CASSRVGQSGSTHNEQFF.

This rearrangement joins TRBV4-2 to TRBJ2-3; no clear D gene. CDR3 length equals 13 residues. Per the germline V gene, CDR1 is LGHNA and CDR2 is YNFKEQ. V was trimmed by 3 bases and J by 9 bases, leaving 13 bases between them. The CDR3 DNA follows: TGTGCCAGCAGCCAGGACCAAGAAAAGACGCAGTATTTT. Its translation is CASSQDQEKTQYF.

This chain links TRBV7-9 with TRBJ1-5, with TRBD1 as a possible D gene (5 bases). There are 14 residues in the CDR3. Germline V CDR1 and CDR2: SEHNR, FQNEAQ (reference sequence). The V end was cut by 2 bases, the J end by 6 bases, with 11 bases between. CDR3 protein: CASSLQGSSQPQHF. The CDR3 DNA sequence: TGTGCCAGCAGCTTACAGGGAAGTAGTCAGCCCCAGCATTTT.

The V and J genes are TRBV28 and TRBJ1-2, with D uncertain. V was shortened by 4 bases and J by 4 bases, with 10 bases between the two germline ends. This CDR3 region has 13 residues. Looked up from germline, CDR1 is MDHEN and CDR2 is SYDVKM. The CDR3: CASSSGAGYGYTF. DNA of the CDR3: TGTGCCAGCAGTTCCGGCGCAGGCTATGGCTACACCTTC.

The gene calls are TRBV2 and TRBJ2-7, with a possible D match to TRBD2 (5 bases). The CDR3 totals 12 residues. Germline CDR1 SNHLY, CDR2 FYNNEI. Deletions cut 11 bases from V and 3 bases from J, with 14 bases between. The CDR3 loop is CAGREPGYEQYF. CDR3 DNA sequence: TGTGCCGGAAGGGAGCCCGGCTACGAGCAGTACTTC.

CDR3 DNA: TGTGCCAGCAGCCTAAATCAAGGAAAACTGTTTTTT. It yields the protein CASSLNQGKLFF. The genes are TRBV7-9 and TRBJ1-4; D ambiguous. Trimming took 5 bases from V and 10 from J, leaving 11 bases between them. Germline V gene data show CDR1 as SEHNR and CDR2 as FQNEAQ (reference sequence). The CDR3 consists of 12 residues.